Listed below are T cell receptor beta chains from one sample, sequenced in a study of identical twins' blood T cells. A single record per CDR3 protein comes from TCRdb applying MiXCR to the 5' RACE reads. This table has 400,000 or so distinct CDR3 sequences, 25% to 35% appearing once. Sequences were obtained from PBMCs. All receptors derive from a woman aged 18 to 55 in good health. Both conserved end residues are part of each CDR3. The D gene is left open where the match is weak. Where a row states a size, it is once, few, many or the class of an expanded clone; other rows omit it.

cdr3_nt: TGTGCCAGCAGTTTATCACGGACGGATGAGCAGTTCTTC; cdr3_aa: CASSLSRTDEQFF; clone_size: .; v_call: TRBV27; j_call: TRBJ2-1; d_call: .
cdr3_nt: TGTGCCAGCAACAAACCTACAGGTCCGAACACTGAAGCTTTCTTT; cdr3_aa: CASNKPTGPNTEAFF; clone_size: .; v_call: TRBV6-2/TRBV6-3; j_call: TRBJ1-1; d_call: .
cdr3_nt: TGTGCCAGCAGGCTTACAGGGAAACAGCCCCAGCATTTT; cdr3_aa: CASRLTGKQPQHF; clone_size: few; v_call: TRBV6-5; j_call: TRBJ1-5; d_call: .
cdr3_nt: TGTGCCAGCAGCTTGGGAGGGGGCATGAACACTGAAGCTTTCTTT; cdr3_aa: CASSLGGGMNTEAFF; clone_size: many; v_call: TRBV5-4; j_call: TRBJ1-1; d_call: TRBD1
cdr3_nt: TGTGCCAGCACCTCGGACAGGGGTTGTGAAAAACTGTTTTTT; cdr3_aa: CASTSDRGCEKLFF; clone_size: few; v_call: TRBV21-1; j_call: TRBJ1-4; d_call: .
cdr3_nt: TGTGCCACCCGGACAGGGAGCAATCAGCCCCAGCATTTT; cdr3_aa: CATRTGSNQPQHF; clone_size: few; v_call: TRBV10-3; j_call: TRBJ1-5; d_call: TRBD1
cdr3_nt: TGCAGTGCTGGGGGACAGGCGAGCTCCTACGAGCAGTACTTC; cdr3_aa: CSAGGQASSYEQYF; clone_size: .; v_call: TRBV20-1; j_call: TRBJ2-7; d_call: TRBD1
cdr3_nt: TGTGCCAGCAGCTTAACTTTCTTT; cdr3_aa: CASSLTFF; clone_size: .; v_call: TRBV7-2; j_call: TRBJ1-1; d_call: .
cdr3_nt: TGTGCCAGCAGCGTAGACAGCGATGGCACTGAAGCTTTCTTT; cdr3_aa: CASSVDSDGTEAFF; clone_size: .; v_call: TRBV9; j_call: TRBJ1-1; d_call: .
cdr3_nt: TGTGCCAGCAGCTTAGCGGCGGGGGGTTTCAGCTCTGGAAACACCATATATTTT; cdr3_aa: CASSLAAGGFSSGNTIYF; clone_size: few; v_call: TRBV7-6; j_call: TRBJ1-3; d_call: .
cdr3_nt: TGTGCCAGCAGTTCGACAGGGTCGTATCGCAATCAGCCCCAGCATTTT; cdr3_aa: CASSSTGSYRNQPQHF; clone_size: .; v_call: TRBV27; j_call: TRBJ1-5; d_call: TRBD1
cdr3_nt: TGCAGCGTTGAAGGGGTTTCGGGACCAATTGTGAATGAGCAGTTCTTC; cdr3_aa: CSVEGVSGPIVNEQFF; clone_size: .; v_call: TRBV29-1; j_call: TRBJ2-1; d_call: .
cdr3_nt: TGTGCCAGCAGCTTTCGATTAAGCGTCAGGGGGTCTGGAAACACCATATATTTT; cdr3_aa: CASSFRLSVRGSGNTIYF; clone_size: few; v_call: TRBV7-8; j_call: TRBJ1-3; d_call: TRBD1
cdr3_nt: TGTGCCAGCAGCTCCCGGACTAGCGGGAGCGTCTACAATGAGCAGTTCTTC; cdr3_aa: CASSSRTSGSVYNEQFF; clone_size: few; v_call: TRBV9; j_call: TRBJ2-1; d_call: TRBD2
cdr3_nt: TGTGCCAGCAGCCTCGAGACAGGGGGCCCAGATACGCAGTATTTT; cdr3_aa: CASSLETGGPDTQYF; clone_size: .; v_call: TRBV7-9; j_call: TRBJ2-3; d_call: TRBD1
cdr3_nt: TGCGCCAGCAGCTTCTCAGGGGGTGGCTACGAGCAGTACTTC; cdr3_aa: CASSFSGGGYEQYF; clone_size: .; v_call: TRBV5-1; j_call: TRBJ2-7; d_call: TRBD1
cdr3_nt: TGTGCCAGCAGTACGGTAGGCACAGATACGCAGTATTTT; cdr3_aa: CASSTVGTDTQYF; clone_size: .; v_call: TRBV6-5; j_call: TRBJ2-3; d_call: .
cdr3_nt: TGTGCCAGCAGTTACGAGGGGACTAGGAAAGAGACCCAGTACTTC; cdr3_aa: CASSYEGTRKETQYF; clone_size: .; v_call: TRBV6-5; j_call: TRBJ2-5; d_call: TRBD2
cdr3_nt: TGCAGCGTCCGTCGGGGTGGGGATAGAGTCTATGGCTACACCTTC; cdr3_aa: CSVRRGGDRVYGYTF; clone_size: few; v_call: TRBV29-1; j_call: TRBJ1-2; d_call: .
cdr3_nt: TGTGCCAGCAGTGTTCTCGAGATGGGGACCCAGTACTTC; cdr3_aa: CASSVLEMGTQYF; clone_size: .; v_call: TRBV6-1; j_call: TRBJ2-5; d_call: .
cdr3_nt: TGCAGTGCGCCACCGGGACGGATCTATGGCTACACCTTC; cdr3_aa: CSAPPGRIYGYTF; clone_size: few; v_call: TRBV20-1; j_call: TRBJ1-2; d_call: .
cdr3_nt: TGTGCCAGCAGCTTAGTTGTTTGGGTTGGTGGAAACACCATATATTTT; cdr3_aa: CASSLVVWVGGNTIYF; clone_size: few; v_call: TRBV7-8; j_call: TRBJ1-3; d_call: .
cdr3_nt: TGTGCCAGCAGCAAGGCCTTCCCGTTAGGGTTAACTAGCGGCTCCTACAATGAGCAGTTCTTC; cdr3_aa: CASSKAFPLGLTSGSYNEQFF; clone_size: few; v_call: TRBV21-1; j_call: TRBJ2-1; d_call: .
cdr3_nt: TGCGCCAGCAGCCAAACCCCCGGGGAGCTGTTTTTT; cdr3_aa: CASSQTPGELFF; clone_size: .; v_call: TRBV4-1; j_call: TRBJ2-2; d_call: .
cdr3_nt: TGTGCCAGCAGCCAAGATAGAGGGGTTTACAATGAGCAGTTCTTC; cdr3_aa: CASSQDRGVYNEQFF; clone_size: few; v_call: TRBV14; j_call: TRBJ2-1; d_call: .
cdr3_nt: TGTGCCAGCAGTGAACCCGGACAGGGCGAGAACACTGAAGCTTTCTTT; cdr3_aa: CASSEPGQGENTEAFF; clone_size: .; v_call: TRBV25-1; j_call: TRBJ1-1; d_call: TRBD1
cdr3_nt: TGCAGCGTTGTCGGGGTGAAAGAGACCCAGTACTTC; cdr3_aa: CSVVGVKETQYF; clone_size: few; v_call: TRBV29-1; j_call: TRBJ2-5; d_call: .
cdr3_nt: TGTGCCAGCTCAACAGGGATCGGACGGTCGGGAGGCTACACCTTC; cdr3_aa: CASSTGIGRSGGYTF; clone_size: .; v_call: TRBV7-6; j_call: TRBJ1-2; d_call: .
cdr3_nt: TGTGCCTGGAGCCGGGGACAGGGACGGACCGGGGAGCTGTTTTTT; cdr3_aa: CAWSRGQGRTGELFF; clone_size: few; v_call: TRBV30; j_call: TRBJ2-2; d_call: TRBD1
cdr3_nt: TGTGCCAGCACCTCACGGACACTTCTGAACACTGAAGCTTTCTTT; cdr3_aa: CASTSRTLLNTEAFF; clone_size: .; v_call: TRBV27; j_call: TRBJ1-1; d_call: .
cdr3_nt: TGTGCCAGCAGCTTCACCGAGGATTCACCCCTCCACTTT; cdr3_aa: CASSFTEDSPLHF; clone_size: few; v_call: TRBV5-6; j_call: TRBJ1-6; d_call: .
cdr3_nt: TGCAGTGCTAGAGTGTCTAGCGCCACAGATACGCAGTATTTT; cdr3_aa: CSARVSSATDTQYF; clone_size: .; v_call: TRBV20-1; j_call: TRBJ2-3; d_call: .
cdr3_nt: TGCAGTGCTAGACCCCTTGGGTCCGCGAACACCGGGGAGCTGTTTTTT; cdr3_aa: CSARPLGSANTGELFF; clone_size: .; v_call: TRBV20-1; j_call: TRBJ2-2; d_call: .
cdr3_nt: TGTGCCAGCAGCCAACCCCCGGGACTTGTATTCTTC; cdr3_aa: CASSQPPGLVFF; clone_size: .; v_call: TRBV3-1; j_call: TRBJ2-7; d_call: .
cdr3_nt: TGTGCCAGCAGCGACAACACCGGGGAGCTGTTTTTT; cdr3_aa: CASSDNTGELFF; clone_size: .; v_call: TRBV7-2; j_call: TRBJ2-2; d_call: .
cdr3_nt: TGTGCCAGCAGCCAAGGAGGCACAACTAGAGACTATGGCTACACCTTC; cdr3_aa: CASSQGGTTRDYGYTF; clone_size: few; v_call: TRBV3-1; j_call: TRBJ1-2; d_call: .
cdr3_nt: TGTGCCAGCAGTGACTCTGCGGGAGGAGGAAGTGAGCAGTTCTTC; cdr3_aa: CASSDSAGGGSEQFF; clone_size: .; v_call: TRBV6-4; j_call: TRBJ2-1; d_call: TRBD2
cdr3_nt: TGCAGCGTCCTGACCCCACAGGAAGTAAACACCGGGGAGCTGTTTTTT; cdr3_aa: CSVLTPQEVNTGELFF; clone_size: .; v_call: TRBV29-1; j_call: TRBJ2-2; d_call: .
cdr3_nt: TGCGCCAGCAGCTGGGGTCCGGGGATGGGGACTAAGAATGAAAAACTGTTTTTT; cdr3_aa: CASSWGPGMGTKNEKLFF; clone_size: .; v_call: TRBV5-1; j_call: TRBJ1-4; d_call: .
cdr3_nt: TGTGCCAGCAGGTTTTACACTGAAGCTTTCTTT; cdr3_aa: CASRFYTEAFF; clone_size: .; v_call: TRBV2; j_call: TRBJ1-1; d_call: .
cdr3_nt: TGTGCCAGCTCACCAGTAACAGGTCCGTCGAACACTGAAGCTTTCTTT; cdr3_aa: CASSPVTGPSNTEAFF; clone_size: few; v_call: TRBV18; j_call: TRBJ1-1; d_call: .
cdr3_nt: TGTGCCAGTAAAGTCACCGGACTAGGAGTCCCCGGGGAGCTGTTTTTT; cdr3_aa: CASKVTGLGVPGELFF; clone_size: .; v_call: TRBV19; j_call: TRBJ2-2; d_call: TRBD2
cdr3_nt: TGTGCCAGCAGCTCTAGCGGGTCCTACCGAAGCGAGCAGTACTTC; cdr3_aa: CASSSSGSYRSEQYF; clone_size: few; v_call: TRBV7-2; j_call: TRBJ2-7; d_call: TRBD2
cdr3_nt: TGCGCCAGCAGCTTGGAGTCAGGCCCTACCAAAAACATTCAGTACTTC; cdr3_aa: CASSLESGPTKNIQYF; clone_size: .; v_call: TRBV5-1; j_call: TRBJ2-4; d_call: .
cdr3_nt: TGCAGCGTTCCGGCCCCAACACCGGGACAGGATGGCTACACCTTC; cdr3_aa: CSVPAPTPGQDGYTF; clone_size: .; v_call: TRBV29-1; j_call: TRBJ1-2; d_call: TRBD1
cdr3_nt: TGCGCCAGCAGCTTGGCCGCACAGGGGGCGCACGATGGCTACACCTTC; cdr3_aa: CASSLAAQGAHDGYTF; clone_size: many; v_call: TRBV5-1; j_call: TRBJ1-2; d_call: TRBD1
cdr3_nt: TGTGCCACCAGCAGAGACCTATTAGGCGAGCAGTACTTC; cdr3_aa: CATSRDLLGEQYF; clone_size: few; v_call: TRBV15; j_call: TRBJ2-7; d_call: .
cdr3_nt: TGTGCCAGCAGCCACGGCCGGATGAACACTGAAGCTTTCTTT; cdr3_aa: CASSHGRMNTEAFF; clone_size: .; v_call: TRBV6-2/TRBV6-3; j_call: TRBJ1-1; d_call: .